This entry concerns a single TCR beta chain. Its antigen target is currently unknown. No base qualities exist here, and no much larger clone lies one base off it. The germline V gene provides CDR1 SGHTA and CDR2 FQGTGA. Trimming takes 5 bases off V and 3 bases off J; junction bases not matched to a gene: 3. The CDR3 covers 14 residues, taking in both the cysteine and the phenylalanine. Kept here is only the CDR3 DNA, which spans 42 bases and is read in frame from base 1. Each collaborating institution followed its own protocols to collect whole blood in K2EDTA tubes. For TCRbeta analysis, collaborators shipped samples as frozen whole blood, isolated PBMCs, or DNA extracted from either of those sample types. The data stem from a study of blood T cell repertoires in COVID-19 (TCRdb year 2020). Background for the entire study: Samples covering the acute and convalescent phases of COVID-19 were provided by collaborators in the United States, Italy and Spain. The material from the prospective study consisted of cDNA or gDNA derived from T cells, B-cell-depleted T cells, or PBMCs. Deeply sampled blood TCRbeta repertoires from subjects exposed to, actively infected with, or recovered from COVID-19 were included in the dataset. A freely available public database, intended as a resource for researchers studying the immune response to SARS-CoV-2, is where the repertoires were released. The samples were drawn from the first 160 participants of the ongoing ImmuneRACE study and from 950 to 1,500 subjects provided by 6 global collaborators. A de-identified subject ID, COVID-19 status, age in years and sex were almost always included in the sample metadata. Where available, HLA class I and class II types were taken from metadata supplied by the sample provider and were not determined by assay-based typing. Study-wide conclusions, independent of this receptor: The quantity of clinical and demographic metadata differed by source and by participant and was supplied without curation.

The immunoSEQ Assay, a bias-controlled multiplex PCR, was used to amplify TCRbeta CDR3 regions from genomic DNA. The source study handled its data this way. Nucleated cell counts per sample were estimated from amplification of reference gene primers within the assay. To quantify the absolute abundance of each unique TCRbeta CDR3 rearrangement, sequence reads were collapsed and filtered. For each sample, productive Simpson clonality was calculated by taking the square root of Simpson's diversity index across productive rearrangements. As stored in TCRdb, this immuneACCESS dataset retains in-frame rearrangements with V and J assigned. A fraction of the clones does not appear; measured against another copy, unresolved V genes explain less than half of the discrepancy, and the remainder lacks a known reason. V, J and clone size are those of that table, while D and trimming were read from the DNA. In all, the sample holds roughly 190,000 clones, and 70% to 90% of those were seen once. The ten largest clonotypes hold approximately 5% of the sample.

The TCR comes from a woman aged 65 to 85 with active or convalescent COVID-19. The material sequenced was peripheral blood. The chain uses TRBV7-3 and TRBJ2-1; 8 bases in the middle match TRBD1. This receptor carries the CDR3 CASSRDRNYNEQFF. The DNA reads TGTGCCAGCAGCCGGGACAGGAACTACAATGAGCAGTTCTTC.